A single T cell receptor (beta chain) is shown here with its context. Its matching antigen is unknown. A much larger clonotype is one base distant, so this may be a read error. The data derive from a study of CD8+CD57+ T cells in acquired aplastic anemia. Study-level results: Patients and controls shared 25 to 35 CD8+ CDR3 sequences, highly expressed in patients. Researchers reported that CD8+ Simpson's diversity was not significantly different in patients versus controls.

Previously, flow cytometry had revealed CD8+CD57+ cell expansion in the patients chosen for sequencing. All patients had severe acquired aplastic anemia. Each patient gave a blood sample that was collected before any therapy had been received. The template used for profiling TCR beta VDJ and CDR3 was genomic DNA. TCRdb re-called the reads with MiXCR, one entry per CDR3 protein. The profile shows 200,000 to 250,000 distinct CDR3 sequences, around 49% of them singletons. CDR1 SEHNR and CDR2 FQNEAQ come from the germline V gene (reference sequence). Between the trimmed V and J ends, which lost 5 bases and 10 bases, there was a span of 19 bases. The CDR3 contains 14 residues.

The V and J genes are TRBV7-9 and TRBJ2-3; D is uncertain. The receptor comes from a human donor with aplastic anemia. Sequencing was performed on sorted CD4+, CD8+, or CD8+CD57+ T cells (not recorded which) from PBMCs. CDR3 nucleotides: TGTGCCAGCAGCCCCACCCCACCCCCGGATGCGCAGTATTTT. Its translation is CASSPTPPPDAQYF.